The 31 T cell receptor beta chains reported below all come from one sample, sequenced in a study of T-cell reconstitution after alpha-beta-depleted transplantation in children. Unique molecular identifiers were incorporated when the TCRbeta library was constructed. Using its own MiXCR run on the PCR reads, TCRdb lists one record per CDR3 protein. Seen here are fewer than 550,000 distinct CDR3 sequences, about an eighth observed once, and the top ten hold 14%. Sample: PBMCs, mostly from graft donor cells, taken 180 days after TCRalphabeta/CD19-depleted stem cell transplant. These receptors were collected from a female patient aged 2-9 years who had a stem cell transplant for aplastic anemia, so the T cells may come from the graft donor.

As to this clonotype: One end of the junction is discordant with germline, which a read error may explain. This rearrangement joins TRBV4-2 to TRBJ2-7, with D tentatively TRBD2 (5 bases). CDR3 size: 11 residues. Per the germline V gene, CDR1 is LGHNA and CDR2 is YNFKEQ. CDR3: CASSRGWEQYF. CDR3 nucleotide sequence: TGTGCCAGTAGCCGGGGTTGGGAGCAGTACTTC.

This clonotype has only one observation. The V gene is TRBV29-1, the J gene TRBJ2-1; no clear D. CDR1 is SQVTM and CDR2 is ANQGSEA in the germline V gene. Deletions cut 3 bases from V and 3 bases from J, with 6 bases between. The CDR3 is made up of 12 amino acids. The CDR3 protein is CSVEAIYNEQFF. In nucleotides, the CDR3 is TGCAGCGTTGAGGCCATCTACAATGAGCAGTTCTTC.

The chain recombines TRBV9 with TRBJ2-1, with D maybe TRBD2 (6 bases). Between the trimmed V and J ends, which lost 0 bases and 7 bases, there was a span of 11 bases. CDR1 is SGDLS, CDR2 YYNGEE, per germline. The CDR3 extends over 14 amino acids. In nucleotides, the CDR3 is TGTGCCAGCAGCGTAGCGGACTACCCAAATGAGCAGTTCTTC. Its translation is CASSVADYPNEQFF.

V usage is TRBV7-2 and J usage is TRBJ2-7, with TRBD2 as a possible D gene (5 bases). Trimming removed 5 bases at V and 6 bases at J, with 11 bases between. Germline CDR1 is SGHTA and CDR2 is FQGNSA. The length of the CDR3 is 12 residues. The CDR3 protein is CASSPAGGEQYF. CDR3 in DNA: TGTGCCAGCAGCCCCGCGGGCGGCGAGCAGTACTTC.

This clonotype occurred a few times. The V gene is TRBV14, the J gene TRBJ2-5, with D possibly being TRBD1 or TRBD2 (5 bases each). CDR1 is SGHDN and CDR2 is FVKESK in the germline V gene. V was pared by 4 bases and J by 5 bases, with 23 bases between. The CDR3 consists of 17 residues. The CDR3 loop reads CASSRESGTGRWETQYF. CDR3 in DNA: TGTGCCAGCAGCCGTGAGTCCGGAACGGGACGGTGGGAGACCCAGTACTTC.

The chain carries TRBV25-1 and TRBJ2-3; TRBD2 matches 8 bases. Germline lookup yields CDR1 MGHDK and CDR2 SYGVNS. The CDR3 runs 20 residues. V lost 4 bases, J lost 0 bases, and 18 bases stayed unmatched. In DNA, the CDR3 is TGTGCCAGCAGTGGGTATACCACGCAGCGGGAGACCTCTAGCACAGATACGCAGTATTTT. It yields the protein CASSGYTTQRETSSTDTQYF.

This clonotype occurred many times. The chain is built from TRBV6-2 or TRBV6-3 and TRBJ2-1; D is possibly TRBD2 (6 bases). The CDR3 contains 15 residues. Germline V gives CDR1 MNHEY, CDR2 SVGEGT. V was cut by 7 bases and J by 4 bases, with 17 bases left in between. The CDR3 spells CASTSPGLGYNEQFF. CDR3 DNA sequence: TGTGCCAGCACCTCACCGGGACTTGGATACAATGAGCAGTTCTTC.

The chain links TRBV15 to TRBJ2-4; TRBD1 matches at 9 bases. The germline CDR1 and CDR2 sequences are LNHNV and YYDKDF (reference sequence). Trimming removed 5 bases from V and 8 bases from J; junction bases left unmatched: 7. This CDR3 region has 14 residues. Written as DNA, the CDR3 is TGTGCCACCAGCCGGGACAGGGTTGTGGACATTCAGTACTTC. Translated: CATSRDRVVDIQYF.

The CDR3 DNA follows: TGTGCCAGCAGCCCACGGGACAGGGGACAATACGAGCAGTACTTC. Amino acids: CASSPRDRGQYEQYF. V gene TRBV7-2 combines with J gene TRBJ2-7, with 10 positions matching TRBD1. Germline trimming cut 5 bases from V and 4 bases from J; bases unmatched to any gene: 8. Germline values: CDR1 SGHTA, CDR2 FQGNSA. This CDR3 has 15 residues.

This clonotype was picked up a small number of times. The chain combines TRBV15 with TRBJ1-1; D call uncertain. V shed 3 bases and J shed 4 bases, with 12 bases lying between them. Germline CDR1 is LNHNV and CDR2 is YYDKDF (reference sequence). CDR3 size: 14 residues. The CDR3 coding sequence is TGTGCCACCAGCAGTGACACCGGCCCCACTGAAGCTTTCTTT. Encoded protein: CATSSDTGPTEAFF.

This chain joins TRBV6-5 and TRBJ2-7, with 11 bases identical to TRBD2. This CDR3 contains 19 residues. In germline, CDR1 is MNHEY, CDR2 SVGAGI. V shed 3 bases and J 0 bases; nucleotides not matched to a gene: 13. In DNA form, the CDR3 reads TGTGCCAGCAGTTATTCTCAACCCTCTAGCGGGAGGTTCTCCTACGAGCAGTACTTC. The encoded protein is CASSYSQPSSGRFSYEQYF.

This clonotype has ten or more counts. V is TRBV7-2 and J is TRBJ1-1; the D gene is possibly TRBD1 (5 bases). Germline V gene data show CDR1 as SGHTA and CDR2 as FQGNSA. The CDR3 spans 15 residues. Trimming shortened V by 8 bases and J by 3 bases, and 19 bases separated the two germline ends. The DNA for the CDR3 is TGTGCCAGCTTATACCAGGTCGCAGGGTACACTGAAGCTTTCTTT. This sequence encodes CASLYQVAGYTEAFF.

This clonotype was observed a few times. CDR3 DNA sequence: TGTGCCAGCAGAGCAACTAGTCATCGGGAGCAGTACTTC. The encoded protein is CASRATSHREQYF. This sequence joins TRBV6-2 or TRBV6-3 and TRBJ2-7; D possibly corresponds to TRBD2 (5 bases). The length of the CDR3 is 13 residues. Germline V gene sequence: CDR1 MNHEY, CDR2 SVGEGT. V lost 6 bases and J 7 bases, leaving 16 bases between the germline ends.

The chain carries TRBV20-1 and TRBJ1-1; D call uncertain. From germline, CDR1 is DFQATT and CDR2 SNEGSKA (reference sequence). This CDR3 spans 12 amino acids. The ends were cut back, 8 bases at V and 5 bases at J, with 15 bases in the middle. Here the CDR3 DNA reads TGCAGTCAGCTAGCCCTGTGGACTGAAGCTTTCTTT. Protein: CSQLALWTEAFF.

The V call is TRBV18, the J call TRBJ2-1; D perhaps matches TRBD2 (6 bases). The CDR3 has 15 residues. The ends were cut back, 6 bases at V and 8 bases at J, with 20 bases in the middle. CDR1 KGHSH and CDR2 LQKENI come from the germline V gene. The CDR3 DNA is TGTGCCAGCTCCCCGGCTGGGGCGGGACGCGATGAGCAGTTCTTC. Translating gives CASSPAGAGRDEQFF. Filled out from reference TRBV18 and TRBJ2-1, the complete variable domain reads NAGVMQNPRHLVRRRGQEARLRCSPMKGHSHVYWYRQLPEEGLKFMVYLQKENIIDESGMPKERFSAEFPKEGPSILRIQQVVRGDSAAYFCASSPAGAGRDEQFFGPGTRLTVL.

This clonotype occurred a few times. The rearrangement joins TRBV30 to TRBJ2-7; D unclear. CDR1 and CDR2 (germline): GTSNPN, SVGIG (reference sequence). CDR3 length: 15 amino acids. V lost 1 base and J lost 6, with 19 bases in between. This CDR3 is CAWSGTRQGLSEQYF. The CDR3 DNA follows: TGTGCCTGGAGTGGGACCCGACAAGGCCTAAGCGAGCAGTACTTC. The complete variable domain, with remaining parts taken from reference TRBV30 and TRBJ2-7, reads SQTIHQWPATLVQPVGSPLSLECTVEGTSNPNLYWYRQAAGRGLQLLFYSVGIGQISSEVPQNLSASRPQDRQFILSSKKLLLSDSGFYLCAWSGTRQGLSEQYFGPGTRLTVT.

This clonotype was recorded a few times. The chain carries TRBV15 and TRBJ2-5; tentatively, D is TRBD2 (6 bases). V gave up 0 bases and J gave up 2 bases, with 19 bases separating them. This CDR3 is 18 amino acids long. Germline CDR1 is LNHNV and CDR2 is YYDKDF (reference sequence). The CDR3 reads CATSRDRVTLAGQETQYF. DNA for the CDR3: TGTGCCACCAGCAGAGATCGAGTAACCCTGGCGGGACAAGAGACCCAGTACTTC.

This clonotype was found many times. The chain has TRBV29-1 and TRBJ2-1; TRBD2 matches 11 bases. Germline CDR1 SQVTM, CDR2 ANQGSEA. The CDR3 is 15 amino acids. V lost 5 bases to trimming and J lost 4 bases; unmatched junction nucleotides: 7. CDR3 coding DNA: TGCAGCGTTCGCTACGGGACTAGCGGTTACAATGAGCAGTTCTTC. This gives the protein CSVRYGTSGYNEQFF.

Many counts were recorded for this clonotype. J is TRBJ2-2 and V is TRBV6-1, with a tentative D call TRBD1 (6 bases). CDR3 length: 14 amino acids. The germline CDR1 and CDR2 sequences are MNHNS and SASEGT. V lost 6 bases, J lost 4 bases, and 12 bases lay in between. The CDR3 here is CASRHRAFTGELFF. The CDR3 nucleotides read TGTGCCAGCAGACACAGGGCCTTCACCGGGGAGCTGTTTTTT.

This clonotype has a handful of counts. The chain couples TRBV28 to TRBJ2-7; TRBD1 matches 8 bases. Germline CDR1 reads MDHEN; CDR2 reads SYDVKM. The trim removed 5 bases at V and 0 bases at J, leaving 12 bases unmatched. The CDR3 totals 17 residues. The CDR3 region has the DNA TGTGCCAGCAGTCGGCCCCAGGGGGCGGGGAACTCCTACGAGCAGTACTTC. Encoded protein: CASSRPQGAGNSYEQYF.

This clonotype has more than one count but fewer than ten. The CDR3 loop is CASSPYSNEQFF. The CDR3 nucleotides are TGTGCCAGCAGCCCCTACTCCAATGAGCAGTTCTTC. The rearrangement uses TRBV7-2 and TRBJ2-1; D uncertain. V lost 5 bases to trimming and J lost 6 bases, with 8 bases between them. The germline gives CDR1 SGHTA, CDR2 FQGNSA. The CDR3 has 12 residues. Drawing the rest from reference TRBV7-2 and TRBJ2-1, the complete variable domain is GAGVSQSPSNKVTEKGKDVELRCDPISGHTALYWYRQSLGQGLEFLIYFQGNSAPDKSGLPSDRFSAERTGGSVSTLTIQRTQQEDSAVYLCASSPYSNEQFFGPGTRLTVL.

This clonotype was observed a handful of times. The chain recombines TRBV6-2 or TRBV6-3 with TRBJ2-3, with TRBD2 matching 10 bases. The CDR3 spans 15 residues. Germline trimming cut 8 bases from V and 5 bases from J; bases unmatched to any gene: 10. The germline V gene has CDR1 MNHEY and CDR2 SVGEGT. CDR3 sequence: CASVEREGLGDTQYF. In DNA, the CDR3 is TGTGCCAGCGTAGAGCGGGAGGGCCTTGGAGATACGCAGTATTTT.

In this sample, this clonotype turned up a few times. The rearrangement joins TRBV7-2 to TRBJ2-1; D is undetermined. The V and J ends lost 5 bases and 3 bases respectively, with 17 bases between them. Germline V gene data show CDR1 as SGHTA and CDR2 as FQGNSA. CDR3 length: 16 amino acids. This CDR3 reads CASSPQPTLYYNEQFF. CDR3 nucleotides: TGTGCCAGCAGCCCCCAGCCGACCCTTTACTACAATGAGCAGTTCTTC. Full variable domain (rest looked up from reference TRBV7-2 and TRBJ2-1): GAGVSQSPSNKVTEKGKDVELRCDPISGHTALYWYRQSLGQGLEFLIYFQGNSAPDKSGLPSDRFSAERTGGSVSTLTIQRTQQEDSAVYLCASSPQPTLYYNEQFFGPGTRLTVL.

The table lists this clonotype with many counts. The rearrangement uses TRBV29-1 and TRBJ2-5; D is possibly TRBD1 (6 bases). CDR3 length: 14 residues. CDR1 and CDR2 (germline): SQVTM, ANQGSEA. With 6 bases removed from V and 1 base from J, the gap between germline ends came to 15 bases. CDR3 sequence: CSVGTPTSQETQYF. CDR3 in DNA: TGCAGCGTCGGGACACCTACTTCCCAAGAGACCCAGTACTTC.

This clonotype occurred many times. J is TRBJ1-5 and V is TRBV28; 10 nucleotides match TRBD1. Trimming at V came to 6 bases and at J to 2 bases, leaving 4 bases not matched to a gene. There are 15 residues in the CDR3. Germline V CDR1 and CDR2: MDHEN, SYDVKM. CDR3 sequence: CASRGQGRGNQPQHF. The CDR3 DNA sequence: TGTGCCAGCAGGGGACAGGGGCGAGGCAATCAGCCCCAGCATTTT.

This clonotype has ten or more counts. The gene calls are TRBV28 and TRBJ1-1; weak D call: TRBD1 (5 bases). V lost 7 bases, J lost 1 base, and 19 bases lay in between. CDR3 length equals 16 residues. Per germline, CDR1 MDHEN and CDR2 SYDVKM. The CDR3 DNA sequence: TGTGCCAGCACTCTTAACCCGGGACTCAGGAACACTGAAGCTTTCTTT. As protein: CASTLNPGLRNTEAFF.

This clonotype was seen many times. V usage is TRBV20-1 and J usage is TRBJ2-7; unclear D gene. Germline V gene lookup returns CDR1 DFQATT and CDR2 SNEGSKA (reference sequence). The V end was cut by 6 bases, the J end by 3 bases, with 12 bases between. CDR3 length: 12 residues. CDR3 bases: TGCAGTGCCTTAGTACGTAACTACGAGCAGTACTTC. Its protein product is CSALVRNYEQYF.

In its sample, this clonotype was seen a few times. The rearrangement uses TRBV28 and TRBJ1-1; TRBD1 matches 8 bases. The trim removed 9 bases at V and 4 bases at J, leaving 10 bases unmatched. Germline values: CDR1 MDHEN, CDR2 SYDVKM. The CDR3 totals 14 residues. The CDR3 here is CASKEQGGTTEAFF. CDR3 nucleotides: TGTGCCAGTAAGGAACAGGGGGGGACCACTGAAGCTTTCTTT. Together with reference TRBV28 and TRBJ1-1, the CDR3 gives the full variable domain: DVKVTQSSRYLVKRTGEKVFLECVQDMDHENMFWYRQDPGLGLRLIYFSYDVKMKEKGDIPEGYSVSREKKERFSLILESASTNQTSMYLCASKEQGGTTEAFFGQGTRLTVV.

This clonotype has more than one count but fewer than ten. This chain links TRBV20-1 with TRBJ1-2; D gene unclear. CDR3 length: 13 residues. Germline lookup yields CDR1 DFQATT and CDR2 SNEGSKA (reference sequence). V gave up 0 bases and J gave up 4 bases, with 9 bases separating them. The DNA for the CDR3 is TGCAGTGCTAGAGATTACCGATTCTATGGCTACACCTTC. It is translated as CSARDYRFYGYTF.

The chain is built from TRBV7-9 and TRBJ2-1; the D gene is possibly TRBD2 (6 bases). Between the trimmed V and J ends, which lost 7 bases and 6 bases, there was a span of 10 bases. Germline-derived CDR1 and CDR2 are SEHNR and FQNEAQ (reference sequence). The CDR3 has 12 amino acids. The chain's CDR3 is CASNGGINEQFF. In DNA, the CDR3 is TGTGCCAGCAACGGCGGGATCAATGAGCAGTTCTTC.

This clonotype was recorded a few times. The chain employs TRBV11-3 and TRBJ2-7; no clear D. The CDR3 runs 14 residues. Trimming took off 4 bases at V and 3 bases at J, with 13 bases between the two ends. In germline, CDR1 is SGHNT, CDR2 YENEEA. This CDR3 is CASSSRQVDYEQYV. The CDR3 DNA sequence: TGTGCCAGCAGCTCGAGACAAGTAGACTACGAGCAGTACGTC.